This entry features one T cell receptor beta chain sequence. Only a few counts were recorded for this clonotype. What this receptor recognizes is not known. Base-call qualities are not available, and no considerably larger clone is one nucleotide away. The donors were 40 or so Caucasian individuals from Russia, aged roughly 6 to 100 years, who were systemically healthy. Around 9.9 milliliters of peripheral blood were collected from each donor into EDTA-treated Vacutainer tubes. Ficoll-Paque density-gradient centrifugation was used to isolate PBMCs, with at least 6 million per sample. Trizol reagent was used to extract total RNA from PBMCs, with at least 5.5 micrograms per sample. Naive CD45RAhigh/CD27high T cell percentages were measured by flow cytometry on a PBMC aliquot from every donor. The data are from a study of blood T cells in healthy people across ages (dated by TCRdb to between 2015 and 2017). Background for the entire study: In model experiments, roughly one uniquely barcoded TCR beta cDNA molecule per two T cells was captured by template switching. Age-related changes in TCR beta repertoire diversity were measured in the study by deep sequencing normalized with unique cDNA molecular identifiers. The donors were divided into four age groups: young (average roughly 17 years), middle-aged (around 37), aged (roughly 66) and long-lived (approximately 74). To avoid experimental bias, donors of different ages were distributed randomly across sequencing lanes. Using the same blood draw, the study looked at two additional independent replicas of 1 million unique cDNA reads for two donors, one aged 18 to 30 and the other aged 80 or older. Broader findings and caveats from the paper: Observed TCR beta diversity per million T cells fell roughly linearly with age, and a significant reduction was already apparent by age around 40. Compared with the aged group, the long-lived group had more naive CD4+ T cells, fewer expanded clones and increased TCR diversity, a pattern suggesting age selection. The CMV infection status of donors was not known, potentially confounding age-related changes in expanded clonotypes. Since profiling was done on bulk unsorted PBMCs, naive and antigen-experienced compartments could not be conclusively compared. Estimates of total diversity based on one million sequenced T cells were considered lower bounds and underestimates. Observed TCR beta diversity correlated strongly with the percentage of naive T cells measured by flow cytometry.

Library creation used 5' RACE. Data came from an Illumina HiSeq 2500. The second PCR ran for roughly 7 to 11 cycles and used a J-beta primer mix along with a sample-barcoded 5' primer. Each TCR beta cDNA molecule received a unique molecular identifier from a template-switch 5' adaptor carrying 12 random nucleotides. Each sample yielded at least 2.5 million CDR3-containing paired-end reads. First-strand cDNA synthesis was performed from all RNA using the Mint cDNA synthesis kit, with priming by a TRBC-specific oligonucleotide. All cDNA was treated with uracil-DNA glycosylase and then went through a first 18-cycle PCR with the universal primers M1SS and BC2_uni_R. Regarding the original processing steps: Each sample was normalized by randomly selecting 1 million high-quality reads, each carrying a distinct molecular identifier. Instead of being binned into consensus sequences, reads that shared molecular identifiers were thrown out. CDR3 identification, clonotype clustering and error correction used MiTCR with a Q25 quality threshold and the strictest error-elimination algorithm. A nonparametric unseen species model with Euler transformation was used to estimate lower-bound total TCR beta diversity. TCRdb took the public reads, trimmed them with fastp at Q25, ran MiXCR for clone calling and kept in-frame beta chains. Rows with a matching CDR3 protein are joined into one entry that keeps the most common DNA and genes. The V and J calls follow TCRdb's processing rather than the paper's. The sample has over a million distinct CDR3 sequences on record, less than 50% of them singletons. Together, the top ten hold approximately 20% of the sample.

Deletion took 4 bases off V and 0 bases off J, with a span of 13 bases between the germline ends. From the cysteine up to the phenylalanine, the CDR3 has a length of 16 residues. Only the CDR3 part of the read is kept: 48 bases, read in frame from the first base. CDR1 and CDR2 were assigned from the germline V gene as MNHNS and SASEGT. The rearrangement combines TRBV6-1 with TRBJ2-1; the D gene identity is not certain. Sequencing was done on a sample of blood. This TCR came from a woman aged 55-70 years in good health. The sequence in DNA is TGTGCCAGCAGTGGGGGTAGGATAAGCTCCTACAATGAGCAGTTCTTC. This codes for CASSGGRISSYNEQFF.